There are a few counts of the clone carrying this T cell receptor (beta chain). Its target is not known. The sample comes from a study of T cells after yellow fever vaccination. Findings and limits, study-wide: One caveat is that FACS-sorted repertoires could contain abundant clonotypes contaminating from the bulk population. The secondary response peaked faster, at day 5 versus 15, but was weaker.

TCRdb used MiXCR to reprocess the 5' RACE reads, holding one entry per CDR3 protein. Of 200,000 to 300,000 distinct CDR3 sequences listed, 6% to 7.5% are singletons. V trimming: 5 bases; J trimming: 7 bases; junction bases outside the gene matches: 6. Germline lookup yields CDR1 SGHTA and CDR2 FQGNSA. The CDR3 extends over 14 amino acids. Material: CD4+ T cells sorted from PBMCs, obtained 15 days after the yellow fever booster vaccination. The receptor was isolated from a man aged 25 to 45 who received the YFV17D yellow fever vaccine. The chain has TRBV7-2 and TRBJ2-2; 8 bases agree with TRBD2. CDR3 bases: TGTGCCAGCAGCCCACGGGCGGGAGGCGGGGAGCTGTTTTTT. Translating gives CASSPRAGGGELFF.